This T cell receptor beta chain was retrieved from a study of cytomegalovirus exposure and HLA in healthy donors. Overall study findings and caveats: The authors considered a cluster of highly shared sequence variants likely to be a sequencing artifact.

In the PCR, 60 Vbeta and 13 Jbeta primers were used. TCRdb keeps only in-frame clones here, not all; method: immunoSEQ multiplex PCR. The sample includes approximately 160,000 clones, about 75% of them seen just once. V lost 4 bases to trimming and J lost 5 bases, with 16 bases between them. CDR1 and CDR2 from the germline V gene are SGHDT and YYEEEE. This CDR3 has 14 residues. On this clone itself: What it binds is unknown.

Sequencing input: PBMCs. The source of this sequence is a male donor in good health and CMV-seropositive. The chain carries TRBV5-6 and TRBJ2-7; tentatively, D is TRBD1 (6 bases). Here the CDR3 reads CASSPTGTLNEQYF. CDR3 sequence (DNA): TGTGCCAGCAGCCCTACAGGGACCCTCAACGAGCAGTACTTC. The complete variable domain, with remaining parts taken from reference TRBV5-6 and TRBJ2-7, reads DAGVTQSPTHLIKTRGQQVTLRCSPKSGHDTVSWYQQALGQGPQFIFQYYEEEERQRGNFPDRFSGHQFPNYSSELNVNALLLGDSALYLCASSPTGTLNEQYFGPGTRLTVT.